Listed here are 8 T cell receptor beta chains from one sample, sequenced in a study of cytotoxic CD8 clonotypes in ibrutinib-treated CLL. Measured with immunoSEQ multiplex PCR; TCRdb has only the in-frame clones, and not every one. The data show about 18,000 clones, with approximately 82% seen just once and over 15% held by the top ten. Sample: PBMCs, taken before ibrutinib treatment. The receptors were gathered from a human donor with chronic lymphocytic leukemia.

The J gene is TRBJ1-2, the V gene TRBV5-4; 9 bases are a match to TRBD1. V trimming: 4 bases; J trimming: 4 bases; junction bases outside the gene matches: 5. This CDR3 spans 14 amino acids. CDR1 and CDR2 from the germline V gene are SGHNT and YYREEE (reference sequence). Here the CDR3 reads CASSTDRGVYGYTF. The CDR3 DNA is TGTGCCAGCAGCACGGACAGGGGCGTCTATGGCTACACCTTC.

This chain uses TRBV27 with TRBJ2-2; 7 positions match TRBD2. The CDR3 length is 17 residues. Germline CDR1 reads MNHEY; CDR2 reads SMNVEV (reference sequence). The ends lost 3 bases at V and 2 bases at J; junction bases unmatched: 9. The CDR3 nucleotides are TGTGCCAGCAGTTTGGCTCTTAGCGGGCTCAACACCGGGGAGCTGTTTTTT. It translates to CASSLALSGLNTGELFF.

The chain joins TRBV27 to TRBJ1-2, with a weak D call TRBD1 (6 bases). V was cut by 6 bases and J by 3 bases, with 11 bases left in between. From germline, CDR1 is MNHEY and CDR2 SMNVEV (reference sequence). This CDR3 has 13 residues. The CDR3 loop is CASRLDSDYGYTF. CDR3 sequence (DNA): TGTGCCAGCAGGTTGGACAGTGACTATGGCTACACCTTC.

This clone was detected once. The chain joins TRBV28 to TRBJ2-4; unclear D gene. The CDR3 has 13 amino acids. Germline V lookup: CDR1 MDHEN, CDR2 SYDVKM. Deletions cut 7 bases from V and 5 bases from J, with 12 bases between. The DNA for the CDR3 is TGTGCCAGCACCCTAATTGGAGAAAACATTCAGTACTTC. Translation gives CASTLIGENIQYF.

The genes are TRBV7-9 and TRBJ2-3, with TRBD1 identical over 7 bases. CDR3 length: 14 residues. Germline CDR1 is SEHNR and CDR2 is FQNEAQ (reference sequence). With V trimmed by 3 bases and J by 5 bases, 5 bases remained unmatched. DNA of the CDR3: TGTGCCAGCAGCTTCGACAGGGCTGGAGATACGCAGTATTTT. This translates into CASSFDRAGDTQYF.

The chain employs TRBV4-1 and TRBJ1-4, with D uncertain. Germline CDR1 reads MGHRA; CDR2 reads YSYEKL. V was cut by 4 bases and J by 7 bases, with 16 bases left in between. The CDR3 is 15 residues long. CDR3 region: CASSRDPGSAEKLFF. The CDR3 DNA follows: TGCGCCAGCAGCCGCGACCCGGGATCCGCTGAAAAACTGTTTTTT.

This chain joins TRBV7-9 and TRBJ2-7; 9 nucleotides match TRBD2. The junction had 11 bases not matched to a gene; V was cut back by 3 bases and J by 5 bases. The germline V gene has CDR1 SEHNR and CDR2 FQNEAQ (reference sequence). The CDR3 is 16 amino acids. In DNA, the CDR3 is TGTGCCAGCAGCTTCCCCGGCGGGAGGGCCGACAACGAGCAGTACTTC. Encoded protein: CASSFPGGRADNEQYF.

Comments on this clone: Relative to the germline gene, one junction end is altered; a read error may explain this. The chain has TRBV13 and TRBJ2-1; 14 positions agree with TRBD2. In germline, CDR1 is PRHDT, CDR2 FYEKMQ (reference sequence). This CDR3 contains 14 residues. The CDR3 here is CASSLRGLAGERLF. The CDR3 bases are TGTGCCAGCAGCTTAAGGGGACTAGCGGGAGAGAGGCTCTTC.